Each of the 15 T cell receptor beta chains below was sequenced from the same sample in a study of cytomegalovirus exposure and HLA in healthy donors (dated by TCRdb to 2015 to 2018). The protocol used for the library was the immunoSEQ multiplex PCR assay. A mixture of 60 forward primers for TCR Vbeta segments and 13 reverse primers for TCR Jbeta segments was used in the multiplex PCR. TCRdb took over this immuneACCESS table, retaining in-frame rearrangements with V and J assigned. Such tables are incomplete; in checked studies, under half of the missing clones stem from an unresolved V gene, and the remainder is unexplained. Recorded for this sample are roughly 97,000 clones; less than 9.5% of them occurred a single time. About 4.7% of the sample is held by the ten biggest clonotypes. The sequenced material came from PBMCs. These receptors all come from a man between 50 and 59 years old in good health and CMV-seropositive.

Only a few counts were recorded for this clone. The chain joins TRBV28 to TRBJ2-2; TRBD1 might be the D (6 bases). Germline loops: CDR1 MDHEN, CDR2 SYDVKM. V lost 8 bases, J lost 7 bases, and 17 bases lay in between. The CDR3 is made up of 14 amino acids. CDR3 residues: CASSSAGAGGELFF. The CDR3 coding sequence is TGTGCCAGCTCGTCGGCAGGGGCCGGCGGGGAGCTGTTTTTT.

In its sample, this clone was seen a few times. The V and J genes are TRBV28 and TRBJ2-7; TRBD1 agrees at 10 bases. In germline, CDR1 is MDHEN, CDR2 SYDVKM. Trimming at V came to 6 bases and at J to 0 bases, leaving 5 bases not matched to a gene. CDR3 length: 15 residues. The DNA for the CDR3 is TGTGCCAGCAGAGTCGGGACAGGGGCCTCCTACGAGCAGTACTTC. Amino acid sequence: CASRVGTGASYEQYF.

The genes are TRBV30 and TRBJ2-7; D is possibly TRBD2 (5 bases). V lost 0 bases and J lost 0, with 9 bases in between. Looked up from germline, CDR1 is GTSNPN and CDR2 is SVGIG (reference sequence). The CDR3 has 14 amino acids. CDR3 DNA sequence: TGTGCCTGGAGTGTCGACGGGAACTCCTACGAGCAGTACTTC. It codes for CAWSVDGNSYEQYF. The whole variable domain, remainder taken from reference TRBV30 and TRBJ2-7, is SQTIHQWPATLVQPVGSPLSLECTVEGTSNPNLYWYRQAAGRGLQLLFYSVGIGQISSEVPQNLSASRPQDRQFILSSKKLLLSDSGFYLCAWSVDGNSYEQYFGPGTRLTVT.

The rearrangement links TRBV6-5 to TRBJ1-5; no reliable D call. Trimming removed 8 bases from V and 5 bases from J, with 13 bases in between. This CDR3 is built from 13 residues. The germline CDR1 and CDR2 sequences are MNHEY and SVGAGI. The CDR3 here is CASYSGPHQPQHF. CDR3 coding DNA: TGTGCCAGCTACTCGGGTCCTCATCAGCCCCAGCATTTT.

In DNA, the CDR3 is TGTGCCACCAGCAGAGCCGGGGGCGGGAGGGCCTACGAGCAGTACTTC. It specifies CATSRAGGGRAYEQYF. This rearrangement joins TRBV15 to TRBJ2-7, with 9 bases matching TRBD2. This CDR3 comprises 16 residues. Per germline, CDR1 LNHNV and CDR2 YYDKDF (reference sequence). V was clipped by 1 base and J by 2 bases; unmatched bases: 6. The whole variable domain, remainder taken from reference TRBV15 and TRBJ2-7, is DAMVIQNPRYQVTQFGKPVTLSCSQTLNHNVMYWYQQKSSQAPKLLFHYYDKDFNNEADTPDNFQSRRPNTSFCFLDIRSPGLGDTAMYLCATSRAGGGRAYEQYFGPGTRLTVT.

The chain recombines TRBV19 with TRBJ2-1; no clear D. The CDR3 runs 14 residues. The V end was cut by 6 bases, the J end by 2 bases, with 11 bases between. Looked up from germline, CDR1 is LNHDA and CDR2 is SQIVND (reference sequence). The CDR3 sequence is CASRAARTYNEQFF. The CDR3 DNA is TGTGCCAGTAGGGCAGCGCGAACCTACAATGAGCAGTTCTTC.

The chain couples TRBV27 to TRBJ2-3; no firm D call. CDR3 length: 16 amino acids. Germline CDR1 is MNHEY and CDR2 is SMNVEV (reference sequence). Trimming left V 2 bases short and J 2 bases short, with 14 bases between. The CDR3 region has the DNA TGTGCCAGCAGTTTAGGGCAGTACGTCTCCACAGATACGCAGTATTTT. Its translation is CASSLGQYVSTDTQYF.

This clone turned up a few times. This sequence joins TRBV19 and TRBJ2-7; no firm D call. V was cut by 5 bases and J by 1 base, with 9 bases left in between. The CDR3 covers 13 residues. CDR1 and CDR2 from the germline V gene are LNHDA and SQIVND (reference sequence). CDR3 DNA: TGTGCCAGTAGTTTAGGGCCATCCTACGAGCAGTACTTC. It yields the protein CASSLGPSYEQYF.

There are a few counts of this clone. This sequence joins TRBV7-9 and TRBJ1-4; D is ambiguous. Germline V gene lookup returns CDR1 SEHNR and CDR2 FQNEAQ (reference sequence). This CDR3 contains 14 residues. Trimming left V 1 base short and J 4 bases short, with 7 bases between. The CDR3 DNA reads as TGTGCCAGCAGCTTAGATGGCCGTAATGAAAAACTGTTTTTT. Translating gives CASSLDGRNEKLFF.

The chain uses TRBV18 and TRBJ2-1; tentatively, D is TRBD2 (6 bases). This CDR3 has 14 residues. Germline V gene data show CDR1 as KGHSH and CDR2 as LQKENI. The V gene lost 2 bases and the J gene lost 8 bases, with 13 bases spanning the gap. The CDR3 region is CASSPGPSAHEQFF. DNA of the CDR3: TGTGCCAGCTCACCAGGGCCTAGCGCCCATGAGCAGTTCTTC.

This clone was found a few times. CDR3 protein: CAIRTSGQETQYF. The CDR3 DNA follows: TGTGCCATCAGGACTAGCGGCCAAGAGACCCAGTACTTC. This rearrangement joins TRBV10-3 to TRBJ2-5; 9 nucleotides align to TRBD2. Germline V lookup: CDR1 ENHRY, CDR2 SYGVKD. J gave up 1 base and V 6 bases, and 0 bases lay outside the gene matches. The CDR3 consists of 13 residues.

V is TRBV30 and J is TRBJ2-5, with TRBD1 matching over 8 bases. Germline trimming cut 1 base from V and 8 bases from J; bases unmatched to any gene: 15. CDR1 is GTSNPN, CDR2 SVGIG, per germline (reference sequence). This CDR3 has 16 amino acids. The CDR3 DNA reads TGTGCCTGGAGTGCTGGGACAGGAGCGTCAACGGCAACCCAGTACTTC. It encodes CAWSAGTGASTATQYF. The entire variable domain, with the rest obtained from reference TRBV30 and TRBJ2-5, is as follows: SQTIHQWPATLVQPVGSPLSLECTVEGTSNPNLYWYRQAAGRGLQLLFYSVGIGQISSEVPQNLSASRPQDRQFILSSKKLLLSDSGFYLCAWSAGTGASTATQYFGPGTRLLVL.

This clone was seen only a few times. The chain combines TRBV6-6 with TRBJ2-7, with 14 bases aligning to TRBD2. The CDR3 totals 16 residues. V lost 0 bases to trimming and J lost 6 bases; unmatched junction nucleotides: 4. Germline V gene data show CDR1 as MNHNY and CDR2 as SVGAGI (reference sequence). The CDR3 protein is CASSYSSGLAGAEQYF. The CDR3 DNA reads as TGTGCCAGCAGTTACTCCTCGGGACTAGCGGGAGCCGAGCAGTACTTC.

This clone was seen a few times. V usage is TRBV28 and J usage is TRBJ1-5; D ambiguous. The CDR3 loop spans 14 amino acids. From germline, CDR1 is MDHEN and CDR2 SYDVKM. The V end was cut by 2 bases, the J end by 5 bases, with 10 bases between. The chain's CDR3 is CASSLLNSDQPQHF. In nucleotides, the CDR3 is TGTGCCAGCAGTTTACTTAACAGTGATCAGCCCCAGCATTTT.

This clone was counted between two and nine times. This chain uses TRBV6-1 with TRBJ1-1; perhaps TRBD1 as D (5 bases). This CDR3 is 12 amino acids long. Germline V gene data show CDR1 as MNHNS and CDR2 as SASEGT. The V gene lost 3 bases and the J gene lost 8 bases, with 10 bases spanning the gap. CDR3 bases: TGTGCCAGCAGTGACCCAGGGAACGAAGCTTTCTTT. As protein: CASSDPGNEAFF.